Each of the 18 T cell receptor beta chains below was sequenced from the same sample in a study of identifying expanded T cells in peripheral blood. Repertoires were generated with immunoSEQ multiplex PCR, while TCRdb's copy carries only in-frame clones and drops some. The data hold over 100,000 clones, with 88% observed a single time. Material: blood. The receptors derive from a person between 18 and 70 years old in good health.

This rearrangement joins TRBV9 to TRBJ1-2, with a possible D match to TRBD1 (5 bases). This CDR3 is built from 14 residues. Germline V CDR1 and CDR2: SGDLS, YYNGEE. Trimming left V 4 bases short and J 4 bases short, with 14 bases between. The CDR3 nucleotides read TGTGCCAGCAGCTCTCCGTGGGACCTCTATGGCTACACCTTC. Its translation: CASSSPWDLYGYTF.

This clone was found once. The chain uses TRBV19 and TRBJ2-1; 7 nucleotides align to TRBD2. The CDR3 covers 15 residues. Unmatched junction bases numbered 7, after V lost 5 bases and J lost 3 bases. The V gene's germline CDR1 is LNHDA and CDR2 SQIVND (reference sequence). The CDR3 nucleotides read TGTGCCAGTAGTCTGACTAGCCCCCACTACAATGAGCAGTTCTTC. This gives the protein CASSLTSPHYNEQFF.

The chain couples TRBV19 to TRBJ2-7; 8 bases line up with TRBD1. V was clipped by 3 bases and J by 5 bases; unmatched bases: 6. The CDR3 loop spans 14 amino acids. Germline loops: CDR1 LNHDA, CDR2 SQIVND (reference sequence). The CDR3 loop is CASSILQGEHEQYF. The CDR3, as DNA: TGTGCCAGTAGTATCCTACAGGGGGAACACGAGCAGTACTTC.

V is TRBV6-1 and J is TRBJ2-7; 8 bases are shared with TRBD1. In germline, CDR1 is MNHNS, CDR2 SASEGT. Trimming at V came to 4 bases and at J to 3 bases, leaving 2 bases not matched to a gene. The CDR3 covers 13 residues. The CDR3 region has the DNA TGTGCCAGCAGTGGGGACAGGATCTACGAGCAGTACTTC. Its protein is CASSGDRIYEQYF.

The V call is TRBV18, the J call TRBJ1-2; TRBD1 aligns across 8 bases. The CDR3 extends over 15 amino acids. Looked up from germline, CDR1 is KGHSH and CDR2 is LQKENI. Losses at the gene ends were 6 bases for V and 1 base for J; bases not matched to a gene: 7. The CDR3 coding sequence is TGTGCCAGCTCCCCCGACAGGGGTAATAACTATGGCTACACCTTC. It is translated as CASSPDRGNNYGYTF.

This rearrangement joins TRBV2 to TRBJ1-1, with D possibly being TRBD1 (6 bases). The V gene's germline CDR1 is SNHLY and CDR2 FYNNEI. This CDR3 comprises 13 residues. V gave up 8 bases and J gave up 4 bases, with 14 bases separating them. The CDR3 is CASGNRVGTEAFF. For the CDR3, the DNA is TGTGCCAGCGGAAACAGGGTTGGCACTGAAGCTTTCTTT.

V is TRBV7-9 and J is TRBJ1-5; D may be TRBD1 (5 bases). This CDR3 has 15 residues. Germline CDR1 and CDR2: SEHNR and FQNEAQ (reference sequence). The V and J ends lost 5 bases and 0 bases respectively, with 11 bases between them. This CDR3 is CASSPDSLSNQPQHF. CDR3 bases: TGTGCCAGCAGCCCTGACAGCCTTAGCAATCAGCCCCAGCATTTT.

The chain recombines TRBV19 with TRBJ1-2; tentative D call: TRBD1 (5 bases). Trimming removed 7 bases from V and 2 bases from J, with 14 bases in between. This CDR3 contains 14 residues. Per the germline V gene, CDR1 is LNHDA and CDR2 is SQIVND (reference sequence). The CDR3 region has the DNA TGTGCCAGTAACCCCACCGGACACAACTATGGCTACACCTTC. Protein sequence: CASNPTGHNYGYTF.

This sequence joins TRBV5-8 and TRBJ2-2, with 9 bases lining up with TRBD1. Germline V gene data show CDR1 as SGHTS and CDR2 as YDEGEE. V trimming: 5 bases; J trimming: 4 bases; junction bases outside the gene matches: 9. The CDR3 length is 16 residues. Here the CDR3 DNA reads TGTGCCAGCAGACGACCCGGGACAGGGAGCACCGGGGAGCTGTTTTTT. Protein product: CASRRPGTGSTGELFF.

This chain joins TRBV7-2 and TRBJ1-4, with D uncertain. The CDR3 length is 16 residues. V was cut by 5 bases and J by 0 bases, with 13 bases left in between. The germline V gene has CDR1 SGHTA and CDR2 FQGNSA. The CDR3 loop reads CASSPTAGATNEKLFF. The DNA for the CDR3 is TGTGCCAGCAGCCCCACGGCGGGAGCAACTAATGAAAAACTGTTTTTT.

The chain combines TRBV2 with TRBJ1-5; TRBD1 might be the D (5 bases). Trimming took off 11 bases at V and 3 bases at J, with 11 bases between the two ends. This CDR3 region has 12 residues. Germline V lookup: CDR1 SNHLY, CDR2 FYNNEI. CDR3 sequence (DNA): TGTGCCTCCGGGACTGACAATCAGCCCCAGCATTTT. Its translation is CASGTDNQPQHF.

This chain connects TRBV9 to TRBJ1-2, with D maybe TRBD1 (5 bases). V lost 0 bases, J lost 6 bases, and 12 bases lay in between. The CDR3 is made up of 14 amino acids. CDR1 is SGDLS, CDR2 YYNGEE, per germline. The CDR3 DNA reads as TGTGCCAGCAGCGTAGCCCCCAGGGCAGATGGCTACACCTTC. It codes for CASSVAPRADGYTF.

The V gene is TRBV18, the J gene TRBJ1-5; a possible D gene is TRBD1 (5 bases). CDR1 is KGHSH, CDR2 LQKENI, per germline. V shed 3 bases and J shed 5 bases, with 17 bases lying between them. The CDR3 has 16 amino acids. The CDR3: CASSPRRGDGDQPQHF. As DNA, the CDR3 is TGTGCCAGCTCACCCCGGCGAGGGGATGGAGATCAGCCCCAGCATTTT. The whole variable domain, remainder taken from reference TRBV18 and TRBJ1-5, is NAGVMQNPRHLVRRRGQEARLRCSPMKGHSHVYWYRQLPEEGLKFMVYLQKENIIDESGMPKERFSAEFPKEGPSILRIQQVVRGDSAAYFCASSPRRGDGDQPQHFGDGTRLSIL.

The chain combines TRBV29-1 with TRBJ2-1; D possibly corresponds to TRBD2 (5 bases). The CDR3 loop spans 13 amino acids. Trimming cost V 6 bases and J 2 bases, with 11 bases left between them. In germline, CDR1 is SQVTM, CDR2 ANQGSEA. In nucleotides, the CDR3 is TGCAGCGTGGACGCCGGGACCTACAATGAGCAGTTCTTC. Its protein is CSVDAGTYNEQFF.

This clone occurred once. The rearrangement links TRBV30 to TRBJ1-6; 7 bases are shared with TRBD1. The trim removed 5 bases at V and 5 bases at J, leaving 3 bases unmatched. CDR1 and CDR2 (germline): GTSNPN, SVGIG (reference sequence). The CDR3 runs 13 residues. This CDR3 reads CAWAQGNNSPLHF. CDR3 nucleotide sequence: TGTGCCTGGGCACAGGGGAATAATTCACCCCTCCACTTT.

The CDR3 DNA sequence: TGTGCCAGCAGCACTAGCGGGGGGGCCAATGAGCAGTTCTTC. Protein: CASSTSGGANEQFF. This chain connects TRBV7-2 to TRBJ2-1; 13 bases match TRBD2. The CDR3 is made up of 14 amino acids. The junction had 1 base not matched to a gene; V was cut back by 5 bases and J by 6 bases. CDR1 is SGHTA, CDR2 FQGNSA, per germline.

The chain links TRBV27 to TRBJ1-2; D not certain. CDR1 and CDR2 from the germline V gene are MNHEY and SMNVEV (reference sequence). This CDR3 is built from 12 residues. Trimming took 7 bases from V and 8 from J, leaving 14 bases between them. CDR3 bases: TGTGCCAGCACCCACCTTAGAGGAGGCTACACCTTC. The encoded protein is CASTHLRGGYTF.

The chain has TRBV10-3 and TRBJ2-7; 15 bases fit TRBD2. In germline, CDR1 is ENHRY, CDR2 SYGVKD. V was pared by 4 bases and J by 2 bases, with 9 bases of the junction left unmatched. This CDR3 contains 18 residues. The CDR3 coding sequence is TGTGCCATCAGTGGGTCAGGGACTAGCGGGAGGTGGACCTACGAGCAGTACTTC. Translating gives CAISGSGTSGRWTYEQYF.